Reported below is one T cell receptor (beta chain). The target antigen is unknown. Trimming took 5 bases from V and 4 from J; bases not matched to a gene: 7. CDR3 size: 14 residues. Germline lookup yields CDR1 SGHVS and CDR2 FQNEAQ. This record belongs to a study of shared clonotypes between healthy human individuals. Study observations and caveats: Only a few donors were included, so the genetic and exposure-history diversity represented was limited.

Caucasian adults living in Nashville, Tennessee, provided all samples. Template for every sorted-subset replicate PCR totaled approximately 200 ng DNA, 25,000 to 35,000 T cell genomes. Produced via immunoSEQ multiplex PCR; TCRdb's table is partial and in-frame only. The repertoire consists of 1,500,000 or so clones, with just under 99% occurring once and the leading ten covering 0.36%. Material for sequencing was naive CD4+ T cells sorted from blood. Subset denoted: CD45RA+ positively selected. The chain uses TRBV7-8 and TRBJ2-5; 7 bases line up with TRBD2. The sequence derives from a man aged 25 to 40 in good health. CDR3 DNA: TGTGCCAGCAGCCTAACGACTAGCAGAGAGACCCAGTACTTC. Amino acids: CASSLTTSRETQYF. Full variable domain (missing parts from reference TRBV7-8 and TRBJ2-5): GAGVSQSPRYKVAKRGQDVALRCDPISGHVSLFWYQQALGQGPEFLTYFQNEAQLDKSGLPSDRFFAERPEGSVSTLKIQRTQQEDSAVYLCASSLTTSRETQYFGPGTRLLVL.